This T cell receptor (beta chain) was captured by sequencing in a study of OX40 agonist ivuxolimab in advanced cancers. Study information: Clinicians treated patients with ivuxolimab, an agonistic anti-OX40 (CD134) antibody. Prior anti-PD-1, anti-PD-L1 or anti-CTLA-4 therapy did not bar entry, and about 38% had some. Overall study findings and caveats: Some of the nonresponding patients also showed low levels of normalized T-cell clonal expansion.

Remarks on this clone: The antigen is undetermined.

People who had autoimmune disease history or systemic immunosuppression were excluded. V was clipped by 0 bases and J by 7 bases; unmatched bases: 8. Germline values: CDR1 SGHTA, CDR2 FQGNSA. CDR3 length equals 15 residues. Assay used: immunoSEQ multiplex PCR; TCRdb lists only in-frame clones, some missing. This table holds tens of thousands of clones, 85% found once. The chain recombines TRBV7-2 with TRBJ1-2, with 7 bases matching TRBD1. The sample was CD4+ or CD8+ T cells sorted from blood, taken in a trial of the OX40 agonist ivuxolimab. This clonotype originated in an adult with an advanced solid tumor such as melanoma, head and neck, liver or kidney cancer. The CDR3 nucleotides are TGTGCCAGCAGCTTAGCGGGTCCAGGGGGAATTGGCTACACCTTC. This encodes CASSLAGPGGIGYTF.